The rows below give T cell receptor beta chains drawn from one sample of a study of cytomegalovirus exposure and HLA in healthy donors. Produced via immunoSEQ multiplex PCR; TCRdb's table is partial and in-frame only. The repertoire has 95,000 to 100,000 clones, 76% of them found once; the top ten carry 3.5% to 5%. The sample taken for sequencing was PBMCs. These receptor sequences come from a man aged 40-50 years in good health and CMV-seronegative. Both conserved end residues are part of each CDR3. D genes are given only for firm matches. Rows may omit the clone size; those that give it use once, few, many or a size class.

D	size	V	J	CDR3	DNA
TRBD1	.	TRBV6-6	TRBJ1-5	CASSLEQGNQPQHF	TGTGCCAGCAGCCTTGAACAGGGGAATCAGCCCCAGCATTTT
.	.	TRBV7-7	TRBJ2-5	CASSLSSTGRETQYF	TGTGCTAGCAGCTTATCTTCCACAGGGCGAGAGACCCAGTACTTC
TRBD1	.	TRBV30	TRBJ2-7	CAWSVGSLTGGYEQYF	TGCGCCTGGAGTGTAGGATCGTTGACAGGGGGATACGAGCAGTACTTC
.	few	TRBV7-6	TRBJ2-3	CASSLGGLRTDTQYF	TGTGCCAGCAGCTTAGGGGGGCTTCGCACAGATACGCAGTATTTT
TRBD1	.	TRBV28	TRBJ1-5	CASSSDRDGRNQPQHF	TGTGCCAGCAGCAGCGACAGGGATGGGCGCAATCAGCCCCAGCATTTT
.	.	TRBV10-3	TRBJ2-7	CAISRDSQFIEQYF	TGTGCCATCAGTCGGGACTCTCAGTTTATAGAGCAGTACTTC
.	few	TRBV11-3	TRBJ2-2	CASSLDGENTGELFF	TGTGCCAGCAGCTTAGACGGGGAGAACACCGGGGAGCTGTTTTTT
TRBD2	.	TRBV7-2	TRBJ2-3	CASSLTSSAGADTQYF	TGTGCCAGCAGCTTAACTTCTAGCGCGGGGGCAGATACGCAGTATTTT
.	.	TRBV7-8	TRBJ2-1	CASSSWEVSSYNEQFF	TGTGCCAGCAGCTCGTGGGAGGTGAGCTCCTACAATGAGCAGTTCTTC
.	.	TRBV5-1	TRBJ2-7	CASSTTSYEQYF	TGCGCCAGCAGCACAACCTCCTACGAGCAGTACTTC
TRBD1	once	TRBV9	TRBJ1-3	CASSVGNRDRGNTIYF	TGTGCCAGCAGCGTAGGTAACCGGGACAGGGGAAACACCATATATTTT
TRBD1	.	TRBV4-2	TRBJ2-3	CASSQEGQGGDTQYF	TGTGCCAGCAGCCAAGAGGGACAGGGGGGAGATACGCAGTATTTT
.	.	TRBV30	TRBJ2-7	CAWTQGIEQYF	TGTGCCTGGACCCAGGGGATCGAGCAGTACTTC
.	.	TRBV7-9	TRBJ2-4	CASSPAGYIQYF	TGTGCCAGCAGCCCCGCCGGTTACATTCAGTACTTC
TRBD1	few	TRBV11-2	TRBJ2-3	CASSRTLDRGGTDTQYF	TGTGCCAGCAGCCGGACCCTAGACAGGGGTGGAACAGATACGCAGTATTTT
.	.	TRBV7-8	TRBJ2-2	CASSLGRGQNTGELFF	TGTGCCAGCAGCTTAGGCCGGGGACAGAACACCGGGGAGCTGTTTTTT
TRBD1	few	TRBV6-5	TRBJ1-3	CASTRGTSSGNTIYF	TGTGCCAGCACCAGGGGGACGAGCTCTGGAAACACCATATATTTT
TRBD1	.	TRBV7-9	TRBJ1-3	CSSSRGDRSSGNTIYF	TGTTCCAGCAGCAGGGGGGACAGAAGCTCTGGAAACACCATATATTTT
TRBD2	few	TRBV29-1	TRBJ2-2	CSVEAGAGELFF	TGCAGCGTTGAGGCGGGAGCCGGGGAGCTGTTTTTT
.	.	TRBV6-1	TRBJ2-3	CASSSGGTSTDTQYF	TGTGCCAGCAGTTCCGGAGGGACTTCCACAGATACGCAGTATTTT
.	.	TRBV7-8	TRBJ1-1	CASESGGGQEAFF	TGTGCCAGCGAATCTGGCGGGGGGCAGGAAGCTTTCTTT
.	.	TRBV4-1	TRBJ1-1	CASSQDGGEDTEAFF	TGCGCCAGCAGCCAAGATGGGGGGGAGGACACTGAAGCTTTCTTT
TRBD1	.	TRBV5-6	TRBJ2-2	CASSLGDRNTGELFF	TGTGCCAGCAGCTTGGGGGACAGAAACACCGGGGAGCTGTTTTTT
.	few	TRBV19	TRBJ2-5	CASSFRETQYF	TGTGCCAGTAGTTTTAGAGAGACCCAGTACTTC
.	once	TRBV6-6	TRBJ2-2	CASSSRQETNTGELFF	TGTGCCAGCAGCTCCCGACAGGAGACTAACACCGGGGAGCTGTTTTTT
.	.	TRBV5-1	TRBJ2-3	CASSLVAGASTDTQYF	TGCGCCAGCAGCTTGGTCGCGGGGGCTAGCACAGATACGCAGTATTTT
.	once	TRBV28	TRBJ1-1	CASSMKQNTEAFF	TGTGCCAGCAGTATGAAACAGAACACTGAAGCTTTCTTT
.	.	TRBV7-2	TRBJ2-5	CASSLNLAPETQYF	TGTGCCAGCAGCTTAAATCTAGCCCCAGAGACCCAGTACTTC
.	.	TRBV5-5	TRBJ1-5	CASSLFQGSQPQHF	TGTGCCAGCAGCTTGTTCCAGGGTAGTCAGCCCCAGCATTTT
.	.	TRBV18	TRBJ1-1	CASSPSREMNTEAFF	TGTGCCAGCTCACCTTCTCGGGAAATGAACACTGAAGCTTTCTTT
TRBD2	.	TRBV10-3	TRBJ2-5	CAVTSGGAQETQYF	TGTGCTGTGACTAGCGGGGGGGCCCAAGAGACCCAGTACTTC
.	.	TRBV6-1	TRBJ1-3	CASRKQGTGNTIYF	TGTGCCAGCCGAAAACAGGGTACTGGAAACACCATATATTTT
.	.	TRBV5-4	TRBJ2-7	CASSLVAGTGEQYF	TGTGCCAGCAGCTTGGTGGCGGGGACCGGCGAGCAGTACTTC
.	.	TRBV13	TRBJ1-6	CASSLVPSDRTNSPLHF	TGTGCCAGCAGCTTAGTGCCGTCCGACAGAACTAATTCACCCCTCCACTTT
TRBD1	.	TRBV28	TRBJ2-2	CASSPSGTGNTGELFF	TGTGCCAGCAGCCCATCCGGGACAGGGAACACCGGGGAGCTGTTTTTT
.	.	TRBV2	TRBJ1-6	CASSDDVRGGSPLHF	TGTGCCAGCAGTGATGACGTGAGGGGGGGTTCACCCCTCCACTTT
TRBD1	.	TRBV7-9	TRBJ1-4	CASSLRQGWEKLFF	TGTGCCAGCAGCTTAAGACAGGGTTGGGAAAAACTGTTTTTT
.	.	TRBV19	TRBJ2-2	CASSIRGTGELFF	TGTGCCAGTAGTATAAGAGGCACCGGGGAGCTGTTTTTT
.	once	TRBV6-5	TRBJ1-2	CASRRQATNYGYTF	TGTGCCAGCAGGCGACAGGCGACTAACTATGGCTACACCTTC
TRBD1	once	TRBV19	TRBJ1-4	CASSLGTGPEKLFF	TGTGCCAGTAGTCTCGGGACAGGGCCTGAAAAACTGTTTTTT
TRBD1	.	TRBV5-4	TRBJ1-2	CASSLTGGVFGGYTF	TGTGCCAGCAGCTTGACAGGGGGCGTCTTTGGAGGCTACACCTTC
.	.	TRBV9	TRBJ2-3	CASSVDRDTQYF	TGTGCCAGCAGCGTAGACCGGGATACGCAGTATTTT
.	.	TRBV9	TRBJ1-5	CASSVAGYSNQPQHF	TGTGCCAGCAGCGTAGCGGGGTATAGCAATCAGCCCCAGCATTTT
.	.	TRBV19	TRBJ1-5	CASRRGSRGVVGQPQHF	TGTGCCAGTAGGAGAGGGAGCAGGGGCGTCGTTGGTCAGCCCCAGCATTTT
.	few	TRBV11-2	TRBJ1-4	CASSLSGQPKLFF	TGTGCCAGCAGCCTATCTGGACAGCCAAAACTGTTTTTT
.	.	TRBV19	TRBJ2-2	CASSIRQGWTGELFF	TGTGCCAGTAGTATCAGGCAGGGTTGGACCGGGGAGCTGTTTTTT
.	.	TRBV7-2	TRBJ1-1	CASSASRNTEAFF	TGTGCCAGCAGCGCGTCCCGGAACACTGAAGCTTTCTTT
.	few	TRBV7-8	TRBJ1-5	CASSLNKESNQPQHF	TGTGCCAGCAGCTTAAACAAGGAGAGCAATCAGCCCCAGCATTTT
TRBD1	.	TRBV7-9	TRBJ1-1	CASSPPGTGKTEAFF	TGTGCCAGCAGCCCGCCCGGGACAGGGAAGACTGAAGCTTTCTTT
.	.	TRBV29-1	TRBJ1-1	CSVLRPGVRNTEAFF	TGCAGCGTTCTCCGACCGGGGGTTAGGAACACTGAAGCTTTCTTT
TRBD1	.	TRBV7-2	TRBJ1-2	CASSFVQGGGGGYTF	TGTGCCAGCAGCTTTGTACAGGGGGGTGGAGGTGGCTACACCTTC